These 16 T cell receptor beta chains originate from one sample sequenced in a study of Ad26.COV2.S vaccination and SARS-CoV-2 variants. The treatment was: some 20 received Ad26.COV2.S at low or high dose, single or two shots; roughly five received placebo; per-sample allocation not given. The investigators took samples on day 63 after the first vaccine or placebo injection. Data came from immunoSEQ multiplex PCR; TCRdb stores just in-frame clones and leaves some out. In the table there are hundreds of thousands of clones, 80% to 90% of which are singletons. The source was peripheral blood, collected in a trial of Ad26.COV2.S vaccine versus placebo. These receptors were obtained from a person aged 18-65 years who received the Ad26.COV2.S COVID-19 vaccine or a placebo.

V usage is TRBV11-1 and J usage is TRBJ2-1, with 7 bases identical to TRBD1. CDR3 length: 15 residues. Germline V lookup: CDR1 SGHAT, CDR2 FQDESV (reference sequence). Trimming took 3 bases from V and 6 from J; bases not matched to a gene: 8. CDR3 loop: CASSFGMGQLNEQFF. CDR3 coding DNA: TGTGCCAGCAGCTTTGGAATGGGACAGCTCAATGAGCAGTTCTTC.

V usage is TRBV7-3 and J usage is TRBJ1-2; 12 bases are a match to TRBD1. In germline, CDR1 is SGHTA, CDR2 FQGTGA. After removal of 5 bases from V and 8 bases from J, the junction contained 9 bases not matched to a gene. The CDR3 is 15 amino acids. CDR3 amino acids: CASSPPGQGAKGYTF. Here the CDR3 DNA reads TGTGCCAGCAGCCCCCCGGGACAGGGGGCTAAAGGCTACACCTTC.

The V gene is TRBV10-1, the J gene TRBJ1-3; D not certain. The CDR3 extends over 14 amino acids. Germline assignment: CDR1 WNHNN and CDR2 SYGVQD (reference sequence). V was shortened by 6 bases and J by 3 bases, with 12 bases between the two germline ends. The CDR3 loop is CASSPDLGGNTIYF. CDR3 DNA: TGCGCCAGCAGCCCCGACTTGGGTGGAAACACCATATATTTT.

The count of this clone is one. This chain links TRBV4-2 with TRBJ2-1; 9 nucleotides line up with TRBD1. This CDR3 has 16 residues. Germline V gene lookup returns CDR1 LGHNA and CDR2 YNFKEQ. The junction had 2 bases not matched to a gene; V was cut back by 1 base and J by 1 base. As DNA, the CDR3 is TGTGCCAGCAGCCAAGGGACAGGGGTATCCTACAATGAGCAGTTCTTC. It codes for CASSQGTGVSYNEQFF.

This rearrangement joins TRBV5-5 to TRBJ1-2; maybe TRBD1 (5 bases). Germline assignment: CDR1 SGHKS and CDR2 YYEKEE (reference sequence). The CDR3 runs to 13 residues. The V and J ends lost 1 base and 8 bases respectively, with 12 bases between them. The CDR3 coding sequence is TGTGCCAGCAGCTTGAGTGGGGGAGGAGGCTACACCTTC. This sequence encodes CASSLSGGGGYTF.

The chain joins TRBV6-5 to TRBJ1-2; the match to TRBD1 covers 7 bases. V shed 6 bases, J shed 5 bases, and the junction held 6 bases outside the gene matches. This CDR3 has 13 amino acids. Germline values: CDR1 MNHEY, CDR2 SVGAGI. In DNA form, the CDR3 reads TGTGCCAGCAGGGCCGGGACAGCTTATGGCTACACCTTC. This codes for CASRAGTAYGYTF.

The CDR3 protein is CASSQSRLAGGRNEQFF. The CDR3 bases are TGTGCCAGCAGCCAGTCCCGACTAGCGGGAGGTAGAAATGAGCAGTTCTTC. The chain links TRBV14 to TRBJ2-1, with 13 bases lining up with TRBD2. Germline V CDR1 and CDR2: SGHDN, FVKESK. The length of the CDR3 is 17 residues. V lost 3 bases and J lost 7; bases outside the gene matches: 9. Looking up the rest from reference TRBV14 and TRBJ2-1 gives the full variable domain: EAGVTQFPSHSVIEKGQTVTLRCDPISGHDNLYWYRRVMGKEIKFLLHFVKESKQDESGMPNNRFLAERTGGTYSTLKVQPAELEDSGVYFCASSQSRLAGGRNEQFFGPGTRLTVL.

V is TRBV25-1 and J is TRBJ1-1; a weak D match, TRBD1 (5 bases). Germline CDR1 MGHDK, CDR2 SYGVNS. V was pared by 6 bases and J by 10 bases, with 21 bases between. This CDR3 region has 14 residues. The CDR3: CASSPGWGDYGAFF. CDR3 sequence (DNA): TGTGCCAGCAGCCCCGGATGGGGGGACTACGGAGCTTTCTTT.

The rearrangement joins TRBV2 to TRBJ2-5; 8 bases fit TRBD2. With V trimmed by 6 bases and J by 3 bases, 6 bases remained unmatched. The CDR3 has 14 residues. Germline values: CDR1 SNHLY, CDR2 FYNNEI. DNA of the CDR3: TGTGCCAGCAGGGGACTAGGGGGGAAAGAGACCCAGTACTTC. Translating it yields CASRGLGGKETQYF.

The V and J genes are TRBV5-4 and TRBJ2-3; TRBD2 aligns across 13 bases. The length of the CDR3 is 18 residues. V lost 1 base and J lost 1; bases outside the gene matches: 6. In germline, CDR1 is SGHNT, CDR2 YYREEE (reference sequence). The CDR3 loop reads CASSLLLAGGPGTDTQYF. In DNA, the CDR3 is TGTGCCAGCAGCTTGTTACTAGCGGGGGGGCCAGGCACAGATACGCAGTATTTT.

This clone occurred once. The V and J genes are TRBV11-3 and TRBJ2-1, with D possibly matching TRBD1 (5 bases). The CDR3 extends over 16 amino acids. Per germline, CDR1 SGHNT and CDR2 YENEEA. V lost 5 bases and J 2 bases, leaving 16 bases between the germline ends. The CDR3: CASSPEGVAPYNEQFF. DNA for the CDR3: TGTGCCAGCAGCCCCGAAGGGGTGGCCCCCTACAATGAGCAGTTCTTC.

This clone appeared a few times. This chain joins TRBV19 and TRBJ1-1; weak D call: TRBD1 (6 bases). The CDR3 contains 13 residues. Deletions cut 5 bases from V and 4 bases from J, with 11 bases between. The V gene's germline CDR1 is LNHDA and CDR2 SQIVND (reference sequence). The CDR3 sequence is CASSATGITEAFF. As DNA, the CDR3 is TGTGCCAGTAGTGCCACAGGGATCACTGAAGCTTTCTTT.

The rearrangement joins TRBV19 to TRBJ2-3; D not certain. Looked up from germline, CDR1 is LNHDA and CDR2 is SQIVND (reference sequence). The CDR3 totals 14 residues. The ends were cut back, 1 base at V and 2 bases at J, with 7 bases in the middle. The CDR3 coding sequence is TGTGCCAGTAGTATAGCGAGATCCACAGATACGCAGTATTTT. It is translated as CASSIARSTDTQYF.

The rearrangement joins TRBV6-1 to TRBJ1-5; no clear D. The germline V gene has CDR1 MNHNS and CDR2 SASEGT. The V and J ends lost 1 base and 0 bases respectively, with 7 bases between them. The CDR3 has 15 residues. CDR3 coding DNA: TGTGCCAGCAGTGAAGGTTGGACTAGCAATCAGCCCCAGCATTTT. The encoded protein is CASSEGWTSNQPQHF.

The J gene is TRBJ2-7, the V gene TRBV7-2; D gene unclear. Germline assignment: CDR1 SGHTA and CDR2 FQGNSA. This CDR3 comprises 13 residues. V was cut by 2 bases and J by 0 bases, with 5 bases left in between. In nucleotides, the CDR3 is TGTGCCAGCAGCTTATTCAGCTCCTACGAGCAGTACTTC. It specifies CASSLFSSYEQYF.

The chain couples TRBV6-2 or TRBV6-3 to TRBJ2-7, with D perhaps matching TRBD1 or TRBD2 (5 bases each). The length of the CDR3 is 14 residues. Germline V gives CDR1 MNHEY, CDR2 SVGEGT. V was trimmed by 5 bases and J by 3 bases, leaving 14 bases between them. The DNA for the CDR3 is TGTGCCAGCAGTCGGGACCCCTTGGGCTACGAGCAGTACTTC. Translating it yields CASSRDPLGYEQYF.